The following is a T cell receptor (beta chain) sequence with its context. The record originates from a study of CD8 T cells in Susac syndrome. An input of about 0.45 to 1 ug of RNA was subjected to reverse transcription using random hexamers. TCRdb re-analysed the immunoSEQ multiplex PCR reads in MiXCR, keeping a single row per CDR3 protein. The sample records around 81,000 distinct CDR3 sequences, 90% to 95% being singletons. CDR1 is SNHLY, CDR2 FYNNEI, per germline. CDR3 length: 13 amino acids. Trimming removed 1 base from V and 6 bases from J, with 9 bases in between. V usage is TRBV2 and J usage is TRBJ1-1, with a weak D call TRBD1 (6 bases). Source material: CD8+ T cells from PBMCs. The source is a human donor with Susac syndrome. CDR3 DNA: TGTGCCAGCAGTGAAGGCGGGACACCTGAAGCTTTCTTT. This translates into CASSEGGTPEAFF.